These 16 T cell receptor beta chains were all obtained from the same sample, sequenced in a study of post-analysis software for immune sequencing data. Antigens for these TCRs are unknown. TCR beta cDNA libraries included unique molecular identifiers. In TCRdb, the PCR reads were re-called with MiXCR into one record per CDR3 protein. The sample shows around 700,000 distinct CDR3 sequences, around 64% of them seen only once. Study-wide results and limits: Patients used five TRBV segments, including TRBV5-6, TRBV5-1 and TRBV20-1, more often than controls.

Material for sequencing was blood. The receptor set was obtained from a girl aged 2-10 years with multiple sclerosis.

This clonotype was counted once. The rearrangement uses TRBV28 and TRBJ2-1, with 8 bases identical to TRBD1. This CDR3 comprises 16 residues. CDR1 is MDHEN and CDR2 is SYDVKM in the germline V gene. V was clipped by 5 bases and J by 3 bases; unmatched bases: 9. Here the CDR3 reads CASSPPGQALYNEQFF. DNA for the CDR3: TGTGCCAGCAGTCCCCCGGGACAGGCGCTCTACAATGAGCAGTTCTTC.

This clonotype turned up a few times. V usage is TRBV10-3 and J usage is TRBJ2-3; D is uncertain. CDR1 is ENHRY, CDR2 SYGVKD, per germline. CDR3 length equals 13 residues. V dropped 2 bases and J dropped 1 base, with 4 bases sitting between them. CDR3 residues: CAISEPGTDTQYF. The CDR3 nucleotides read TGTGCCATCAGTGAGCCAGGCACAGATACGCAGTATTTT.

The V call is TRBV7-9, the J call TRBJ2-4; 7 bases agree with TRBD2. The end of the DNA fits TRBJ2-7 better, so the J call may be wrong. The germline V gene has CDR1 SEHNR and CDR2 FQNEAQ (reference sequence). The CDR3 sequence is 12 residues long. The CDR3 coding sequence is TGTGCCAGCAGCCGGGGGAGGGGCGAGCAGTACTTC. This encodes CASSRGRGEQYF.

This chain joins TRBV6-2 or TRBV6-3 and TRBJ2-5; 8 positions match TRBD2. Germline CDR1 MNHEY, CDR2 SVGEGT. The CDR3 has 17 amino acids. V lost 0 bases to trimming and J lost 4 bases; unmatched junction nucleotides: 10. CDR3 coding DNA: TGTGCCAGCAGTTACTCTTTACCCAGCGGGGGAGGAGAGACCCAGTACTTC. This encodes CASSYSLPSGGGETQYF.

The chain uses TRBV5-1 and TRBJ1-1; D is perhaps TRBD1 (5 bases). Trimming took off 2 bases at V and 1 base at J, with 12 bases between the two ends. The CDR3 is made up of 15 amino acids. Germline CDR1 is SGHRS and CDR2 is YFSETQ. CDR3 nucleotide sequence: TGCGCCAGCAGCTTTTGGCAGGGAAAGAACACTGAAGCTTTCTTT. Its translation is CASSFWQGKNTEAFF.

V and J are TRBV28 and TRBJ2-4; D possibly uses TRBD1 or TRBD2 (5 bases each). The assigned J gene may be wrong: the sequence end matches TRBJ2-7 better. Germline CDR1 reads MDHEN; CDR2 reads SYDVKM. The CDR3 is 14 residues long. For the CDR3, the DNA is TGTGCCACCCGAGGGCGGCAGGGTAGCTACGAGCAGTACTTC. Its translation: CATRGRQGSYEQYF.

This CDR3 reads CAIKDSGADTQYF. The CDR3, as DNA: TGTGCCATCAAGGATTCGGGAGCAGATACGCAGTATTTT. The chain is built from TRBV10-3 and TRBJ2-3; tentatively, D is TRBD2 (6 bases). There are 13 residues in the CDR3. V was trimmed by 7 bases and J by 4 bases, leaving 12 bases between them. Germline CDR1 ENHRY, CDR2 SYGVKD.

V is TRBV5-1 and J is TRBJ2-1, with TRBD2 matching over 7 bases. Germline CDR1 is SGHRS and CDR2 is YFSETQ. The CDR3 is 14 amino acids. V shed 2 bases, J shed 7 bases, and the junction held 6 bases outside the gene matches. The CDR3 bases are TGCGCCAGCAGCTTCAACGCGGGAGTAAATGAGCAGTTCTTC. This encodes CASSFNAGVNEQFF.

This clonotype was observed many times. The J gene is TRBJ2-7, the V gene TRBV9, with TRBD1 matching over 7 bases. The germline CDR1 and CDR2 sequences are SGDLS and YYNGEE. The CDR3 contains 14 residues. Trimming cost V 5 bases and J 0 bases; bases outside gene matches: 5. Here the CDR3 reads CASSVGQSSYEQYF. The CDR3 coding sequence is TGTGCCAGCAGTGTGGGACAGAGCTCCTACGAGCAGTACTTC. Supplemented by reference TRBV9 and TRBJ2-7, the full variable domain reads DSGVTQTPKHLITATGQRVTLRCSPRSGDLSVYWYQQSLDQGLQFLIQYYNGEERAKGNILERFSAQQFPDLHSELNLSSLELGDSALYFCASSVGQSSYEQYFGPGTRLTVT.

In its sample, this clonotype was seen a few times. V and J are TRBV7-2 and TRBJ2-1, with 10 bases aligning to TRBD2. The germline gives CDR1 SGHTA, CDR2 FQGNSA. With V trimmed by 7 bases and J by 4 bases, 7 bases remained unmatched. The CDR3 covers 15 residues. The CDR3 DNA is TGTGCCAGCAACTCCGGACTAGCGGAATACAATGAGCAGTTCTTC. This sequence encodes CASNSGLAEYNEQFF.

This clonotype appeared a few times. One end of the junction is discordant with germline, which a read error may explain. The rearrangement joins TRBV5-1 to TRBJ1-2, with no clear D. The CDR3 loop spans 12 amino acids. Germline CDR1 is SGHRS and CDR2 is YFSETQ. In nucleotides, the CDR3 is TGCGCCAGCAGCTTGGACGCCTATGGCTACATCTTC. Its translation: CASSLDAYGYIF. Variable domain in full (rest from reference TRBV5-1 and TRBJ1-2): KAGVTQTPRYLIKTRGQQVTLSCSPISGHRSVSWYQQTPGQGLQFLFEYFSETQRNKGNFPGRFSGRQFSNSRSEMNVSTLELGDSALYLCASSLDAYGYIFGSGTRLTVV.

The CDR3 DNA reads TGTGCCAGCAGTTCGCAGACTAGCGCAGATACGCAGTATTTT. Translating it yields CASSSQTSADTQYF. The genes are TRBV6-2 or TRBV6-3 and TRBJ2-3, with 8 bases that match TRBD2. Per the germline V gene, CDR1 is MNHEY and CDR2 is SVGEGT. Trimming took 4 bases from V and 4 from J; bases not matched to a gene: 4. This CDR3 spans 14 amino acids.

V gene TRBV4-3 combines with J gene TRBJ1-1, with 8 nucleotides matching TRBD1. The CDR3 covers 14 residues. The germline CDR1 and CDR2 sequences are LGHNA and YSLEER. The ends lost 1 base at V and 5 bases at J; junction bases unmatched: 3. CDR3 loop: CASSQARTGTEAFF. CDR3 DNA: TGCGCCAGCAGCCAAGCCCGGACAGGGACTGAAGCTTTCTTT.

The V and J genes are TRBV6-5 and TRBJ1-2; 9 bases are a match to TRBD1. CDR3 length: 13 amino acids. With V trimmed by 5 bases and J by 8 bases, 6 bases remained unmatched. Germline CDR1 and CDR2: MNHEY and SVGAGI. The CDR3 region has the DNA TGTGCCAGCAGTCCCCGGGACAGGGAAGGCTACACCTTC. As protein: CASSPRDREGYTF.

The CDR3 reads CSVSPIDTRAEAFF. Here the CDR3 DNA reads TGCAGCGTCAGCCCCATAGACACACGGGCTGAAGCTTTCTTT. This chain joins TRBV29-1 and TRBJ1-1; unclear D gene. Germline V gene sequence: CDR1 SQVTM, CDR2 ANQGSEA. This CDR3 is 14 amino acids long. V dropped 6 bases and J dropped 6 bases, with 20 bases sitting between them.

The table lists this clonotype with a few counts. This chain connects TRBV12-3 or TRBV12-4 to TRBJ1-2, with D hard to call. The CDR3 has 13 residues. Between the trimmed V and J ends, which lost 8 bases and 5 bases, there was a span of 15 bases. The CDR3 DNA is TGTGCCAGCGGGCCGGGCCAGGTTTATGGCTACACCTTC. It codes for CASGPGQVYGYTF.